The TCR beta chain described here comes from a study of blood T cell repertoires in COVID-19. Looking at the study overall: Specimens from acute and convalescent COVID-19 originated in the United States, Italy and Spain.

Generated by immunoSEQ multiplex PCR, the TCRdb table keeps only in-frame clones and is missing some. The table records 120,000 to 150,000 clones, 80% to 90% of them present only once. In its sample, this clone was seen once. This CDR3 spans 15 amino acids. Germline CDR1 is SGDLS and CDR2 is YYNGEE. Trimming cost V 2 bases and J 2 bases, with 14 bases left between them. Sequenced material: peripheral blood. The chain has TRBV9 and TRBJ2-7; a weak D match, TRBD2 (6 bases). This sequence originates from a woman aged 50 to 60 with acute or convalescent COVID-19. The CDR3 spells CASSVQAGSAYEQYF. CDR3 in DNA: TGTGCCAGCAGCGTCCAAGCGGGTTCCGCCTACGAGCAGTACTTC.